These 32 T cell receptor beta chains were sequenced from one sample in a study of T cells in localized non-small cell lung cancer. TCRdb keeps only in-frame clones here, not all; method: immunoSEQ multiplex PCR. The sample lists some 22,000 clones, more than 85% occurring once. The sample was PBMCs, taken before any cancer treatment. These receptors were obtained from a man between 40 and 70 years old with stage II squamous cell lung carcinoma.

This clone was seen only a few times. This rearrangement joins TRBV6-5 to TRBJ1-2; D gene ambiguous. Germline CDR1 and CDR2: MNHEY and SVGAGI. This CDR3 comprises 13 residues. V lost 2 bases to trimming and J lost 3 bases, with 7 bases between them. DNA of the CDR3: TGTGCCAGCAGTTACGGTCCGTACTATGGCTACACCTTC. Its translation is CASSYGPYYGYTF.

The rearrangement uses TRBV9 and TRBJ1-3; no clear D gene. This CDR3 is 15 amino acids long. Trimming stripped 0 bases from V and 3 bases from J, with 10 bases between. Germline-derived CDR1 and CDR2 are SGDLS and YYNGEE. CDR3 bases: TGTGCCAGCAGCGTAGAGGGAGAGAGTGGAAACACCATATATTTT. Its protein is CASSVEGESGNTIYF.

The chain has TRBV7-2 and TRBJ2-5; D possibly corresponds to TRBD1 (5 bases). Trimming stripped 4 bases from V and 5 bases from J, with 26 bases between. Germline V gene data show CDR1 as SGHTA and CDR2 as FQGNSA. There are 18 residues in the CDR3. Here the CDR3 DNA reads TGTGCCAGCAGCTCCTCGGTGGTTGGACATTCTCCTCCGGAGACCCAGTACTTC. This encodes CASSSSVVGHSPPETQYF.

This clone was counted only a few times. This chain links TRBV2 with TRBJ2-7, with TRBD1 as a possible D gene (5 bases). Germline loops: CDR1 SNHLY, CDR2 FYNNEI. Trimming pared 6 bases from V and 6 bases from J, leaving 15 bases between. The CDR3 has 13 amino acids. CDR3: CASSDYVRGEQYF. CDR3 nucleotide sequence: TGTGCCAGCAGCGATTATGTAAGGGGCGAGCAGTACTTC.

The chain carries TRBV5-4 and TRBJ1-2; D call uncertain. Germline loops: CDR1 SGHNT, CDR2 YYREEE (reference sequence). Trimming removed 4 bases at V and 6 bases at J, with 19 bases between. CDR3 size: 15 residues. This CDR3 is CASSTDKMIRDGYTF. Here the CDR3 DNA reads TGTGCCAGCAGCACCGACAAAATGATTAGAGATGGCTACACCTTC. Full variable domain (rest looked up from reference TRBV5-4 and TRBJ1-2): ETGVTQSPTHLIKTRGQQVTLRCSSQSGHNTVSWYQQALGQGPQFIFQYYREEENGRGNFPPRFSGLQFPNYSSELNVNALELDDSALYLCASSTDKMIRDGYTFGSGTRLTVV.

This chain uses TRBV5-6 with TRBJ2-3, with 11 nucleotides matching TRBD2. V lost 0 bases, J lost 4 bases, and 10 bases stayed unmatched. Germline CDR1 reads SGHDT; CDR2 reads YYEEEE. This CDR3 spans 18 amino acids. The CDR3 region is CASSLGLAGSFVADTQYF. The CDR3 DNA sequence: TGTGCCAGCAGCTTGGGACTAGCGGGGTCATTTGTCGCAGATACGCAGTATTTT.

The V and J genes are TRBV6-5 and TRBJ2-7; the D gene could be TRBD1 or TRBD2 (6 bases each). The V end was cut by 7 bases, the J end by 3 bases, with 16 bases between. Looked up from germline, CDR1 is MNHEY and CDR2 is SVGAGI. The CDR3 has 14 residues. The CDR3 nucleotides read TGTGCCAGCACCCAGACGGGGGCGAGCTACGAGCAGTACTTC. Its protein product is CASTQTGASYEQYF.

The CDR3 nucleotides are TGTGCCAGCAGCCCGAAGGGGGGGCCTCCAGGGTACGGAACTTATGGCTACACCTTC. Translated: CASSPKGGPPGYGTYGYTF. This sequence joins TRBV5-4 and TRBJ1-2; perhaps TRBD1 as D (6 bases). The V and J ends lost 4 bases and 5 bases respectively, with 30 bases between them. Germline V gene data show CDR1 as SGHNT and CDR2 as YYREEE (reference sequence). CDR3 length: 19 residues. The full variable domain, its missing parts supplied by reference TRBV5-4 and TRBJ1-2, is ETGVTQSPTHLIKTRGQQVTLRCSSQSGHNTVSWYQQALGQGPQFIFQYYREEENGRGNFPPRFSGLQFPNYSSELNVNALELDDSALYLCASSPKGGPPGYGTYGYTFGSGTRLTVV.

The genes are TRBV19 and TRBJ2-2; D not resolved. Looked up from germline, CDR1 is LNHDA and CDR2 is SQIVND (reference sequence). CDR3 size: 14 residues. V was cut by 5 bases and J by 4 bases, with 11 bases left in between. The DNA of the CDR3 is TGTGCCAGTAGTTTTGGGCCTGGCACCGGGGAGCTGTTTTTT. Amino acids: CASSFGPGTGELFF.

V and J are TRBV7-3 and TRBJ2-7; a weak D match, TRBD1 (6 bases). CDR1 is SGHTA, CDR2 FQGTGA, per germline. This CDR3 is built from 13 residues. Trimming took off 5 bases at V and 3 bases at J, with 11 bases between the two ends. The CDR3 coding sequence is TGTGCCAGCAGCCCAGACAGGCTCTACGAGCAGTACTTC. Translation: CASSPDRLYEQYF.

The table lists this clone with a count of one. The gene calls are TRBV13 and TRBJ1-1; D is perhaps TRBD1 (6 bases). In germline, CDR1 is PRHDT, CDR2 FYEKMQ (reference sequence). Trimming cost V 4 bases and J 6 bases, with 15 bases left between them. This CDR3 is built from 14 residues. The CDR3 bases are TGTGCCAGCAGCTCCAGGGGTAGCAAGCCTGAAGCTTTCTTT. Translation gives CASSSRGSKPEAFF.

The CDR3 DNA is TGCAGCACTAAGACTCAGAACACTGAAGCTTTCTTT. It specifies CSTKTQNTEAFF. This chain uses TRBV29-1 with TRBJ1-1; D not certain. Germline V gene data show CDR1 as SQVTM and CDR2 as ANQGSEA. There are 12 residues in the CDR3. The ends were cut back, 8 bases at V and 1 base at J, with 11 bases in the middle.

The rearrangement links TRBV28 to TRBJ1-2; TRBD1 agrees at 7 bases. The J segment lost 8 bases and the V segment lost 7 bases, leaving 16 bases of the junction unmatched. From germline, CDR1 is MDHEN and CDR2 SYDVKM. The CDR3 consists of 15 residues. Written as DNA, the CDR3 is TGTGCCAGCACCCTTTCCGGAAGGGGGCTGGAGGGCTACACCTTC. Protein: CASTLSGRGLEGYTF.

The chain has TRBV27 and TRBJ1-5, with D unresolved. Looked up from germline, CDR1 is MNHEY and CDR2 is SMNVEV (reference sequence). V was clipped by 8 bases and J by 5 bases, with 16 bases between them. There are 14 residues in the CDR3. The CDR3 reads CASSSELTYQPQHF. In DNA, the CDR3 is TGTGCCAGCTCTTCAGAATTAACCTATCAGCCCCAGCATTTT.

The V gene is TRBV14, the J gene TRBJ2-1; D may be TRBD1 (5 bases). CDR1 SGHDN and CDR2 FVKESK come from the germline V gene. With 6 bases removed from V and 7 bases from J, the gap between germline ends came to 13 bases. The length of the CDR3 is 13 residues. Written as DNA, the CDR3 is TGTGCCAGCAGTCGTCAAGGGGAAAATGAGCAGTTCTTC. It yields the protein CASSRQGENEQFF.

The J gene is TRBJ1-6, the V gene TRBV15; D unclear. Germline loops: CDR1 LNHNV, CDR2 YYDKDF (reference sequence). Trimming took off 0 bases at V and 9 bases at J, with 3 bases between the two ends. The CDR3 length is 12 residues. CDR3 sequence (DNA): TGTGCCACCAGCAGAGATGCTTCACCCCTCCACTTT. It specifies CATSRDASPLHF.

This sequence joins TRBV27 and TRBJ1-5; TRBD1 might be the D (6 bases). Germline V lookup: CDR1 MNHEY, CDR2 SMNVEV (reference sequence). V was clipped by 5 bases and J by 4 bases, with 15 bases between them. This CDR3 is built from 15 residues. The CDR3 spells CASSASRGPNQPQHF. As DNA, the CDR3 is TGTGCCAGCAGTGCCTCCCGGGGGCCTAATCAGCCCCAGCATTTT.

This rearrangement joins TRBV5-1 to TRBJ2-7; 8 bases agree with TRBD1. V lost 0 bases and J lost 5; bases outside the gene matches: 7. There are 15 residues in the CDR3. CDR1 and CDR2 from the germline V gene are SGHRS and YFSETQ. The CDR3 region has the DNA TGCGCCAGCAGCTTGGAGGGCAGGGGGCGCGACGAGCAGTACTTC. It yields the protein CASSLEGRGRDEQYF. Supplemented by reference TRBV5-1 and TRBJ2-7, the full variable domain reads KAGVTQTPRYLIKTRGQQVTLSCSPISGHRSVSWYQQTPGQGLQFLFEYFSETQRNKGNFPGRFSGRQFSNSRSEMNVSTLELGDSALYLCASSLEGRGRDEQYFGPGTRLTVT.

This sequence joins TRBV7-8 and TRBJ2-5, with no clear D. V was pared by 3 bases and J by 2 bases, with 1 base between. Germline V gene lookup returns CDR1 SGHVS and CDR2 FQNEAQ. The CDR3 length is 11 residues. The CDR3 sequence: CASSLQETQYF. The CDR3, as DNA: TGTGCCAGCAGCTTGCAAGAGACCCAGTACTTC.

The chain recombines TRBV5-4 with TRBJ1-2; D is possibly TRBD1 (5 bases). The V gene's germline CDR1 is SGHNT and CDR2 YYREEE (reference sequence). The CDR3 covers 17 residues. Trimming shortened V by 1 base and J by 5 bases, and 21 bases separated the two germline ends. CDR3 sequence: CASSLIISSDTPYGYTF. CDR3 DNA: TGTGCCAGCAGCTTGATAATTTCCTCGGACACGCCGTATGGCTACACCTTC. Using reference TRBV5-4 and TRBJ1-2 for the parts outside the CDR3, the full variable domain is ETGVTQSPTHLIKTRGQQVTLRCSSQSGHNTVSWYQQALGQGPQFIFQYYREEENGRGNFPPRFSGLQFPNYSSELNVNALELDDSALYLCASSLIISSDTPYGYTFGSGTRLTVV.

The rearrangement uses TRBV5-5 and TRBJ1-1; D remains ambiguous. Per germline, CDR1 SGHKS and CDR2 YYEKEE (reference sequence). This CDR3 is built from 13 residues. V was clipped by 2 bases and J by 5 bases, with 10 bases between them. The CDR3 spells CASSFGMRTEAFF. The DNA for the CDR3 is TGTGCCAGCAGCTTCGGGATGCGGACTGAAGCTTTCTTT.

The rearrangement links TRBV5-1 to TRBJ2-5; TRBD1 agrees at 9 bases. V shed 7 bases, J shed 5 bases, and the junction held 6 bases outside the gene matches. Looked up from germline, CDR1 is SGHRS and CDR2 is YFSETQ. The CDR3 covers 13 residues. This CDR3 reads CASAGQGTETQYF. In DNA form, the CDR3 reads TGCGCCAGCGCGGGACAGGGTACGGAGACCCAGTACTTC.

The CDR3 coding sequence is TGCAGTGCTAGTGACAGGGTCGGAGCTTTCTTT. Its protein product is CSASDRVGAFF. J is TRBJ1-1 and V is TRBV20-1; 7 bases are a match to TRBD1. This CDR3 is built from 11 residues. Germline-derived CDR1 and CDR2 are DFQATT and SNEGSKA (reference sequence). The junction had 5 bases not matched to a gene; V was cut back by 3 bases and J by 10 bases.

V gene TRBV25-1 combines with J gene TRBJ1-2; the D is unclear. Trimming pared 5 bases from V and 2 bases from J, leaving 18 bases between. The CDR3 runs 16 residues. Germline V gene sequence: CDR1 MGHDK, CDR2 SYGVNS. The CDR3 DNA reads as TGTGCCAGCAGTCCGCCACCTGGCAGGCCCAACTATGGCTACACCTTC. It is translated as CASSPPPGRPNYGYTF.

V usage is TRBV5-4 and J usage is TRBJ2-5; D uncertain. Deletions cut 2 bases from V and 2 bases from J, with 10 bases between. Germline CDR1 and CDR2: SGHNT and YYREEE (reference sequence). The CDR3 runs to 14 residues. Written as DNA, the CDR3 is TGTGCCAGCAGCTTAGGTGGTGGGCAAGAGACCCAGTACTTC. As protein: CASSLGGGQETQYF.

This chain joins TRBV6-5 and TRBJ2-3, with 8 bases aligning to TRBD2. Germline V gene data show CDR1 as MNHEY and CDR2 as SVGAGI. Unmatched junction bases numbered 8, after V lost 8 bases and J lost 1 base. This CDR3 region has 15 residues. CDR3 in DNA: TGTGCCAGCTCAACCTTTAGCGGGGGCACAGATACGCAGTATTTT. It yields the protein CASSTFSGGTDTQYF.

This rearrangement joins TRBV18 to TRBJ2-5; 7 bases fit TRBD1. V dropped 2 bases and J dropped 1; count of bases not matched to a gene: 7. CDR1 is KGHSH and CDR2 is LQKENI in the germline V gene. The CDR3 is 16 residues long. The chain's CDR3 is CASSPGDRASQETQYF. The CDR3 coding sequence is TGTGCCAGCTCACCAGGGGACAGAGCATCCCAAGAGACCCAGTACTTC.

The chain links TRBV13 to TRBJ2-1; no clear D. Deletions cut 4 bases from V and 8 bases from J, with 6 bases between. The length of the CDR3 is 11 residues. The V gene's germline CDR1 is PRHDT and CDR2 FYEKMQ (reference sequence). DNA for the CDR3: TGTGCCAGCAGCTCGGACGATGAGCAGTTCTTC. This gives the protein CASSSDDEQFF.

V gene TRBV9 combines with J gene TRBJ2-3; 7 positions match TRBD2. The V and J ends lost 2 bases and 2 bases, in that order; junction bases with no gene match: 8. Germline V lookup: CDR1 SGDLS, CDR2 YYNGEE. There are 16 residues in the CDR3. The CDR3 DNA reads TGTGCCAGCAGCGTCGGATACAGCGGGAACACAGATACGCAGTATTTT. The encoded protein is CASSVGYSGNTDTQYF.

This chain links TRBV5-1 with TRBJ1-4; 10 bases line up with TRBD1. CDR1 and CDR2 from the germline V gene are SGHRS and YFSETQ. The trim removed 2 bases at V and 7 bases at J, leaving 11 bases unmatched. CDR3 length: 17 amino acids. The CDR3 region is CASSLPGTGVWSEKLFF. CDR3 in DNA: TGCGCCAGCAGCTTACCCGGGACAGGGGTTTGGAGTGAAAAACTGTTTTTT.

The chain uses TRBV10-3 and TRBJ1-2; 12 bases are shared with TRBD1. With 3 bases clipped from V and 5 bases from J, the junction kept 4 bases outside the gene matches. The germline V gene has CDR1 ENHRY and CDR2 SYGVKD. This CDR3 is 15 amino acids long. The CDR3, as DNA: TGTGCCATCAGTGATCGGGACAGGGGGCAATATGGCTACACCTTC. It encodes CAISDRDRGQYGYTF.

V is TRBV2 and J is TRBJ2-2, with D maybe TRBD1 (5 bases). Trimming cost V 10 bases and J 5 bases, with 14 bases left between them. Germline V gives CDR1 SNHLY, CDR2 FYNNEI. There are 13 residues in the CDR3. CDR3 loop: CAINNQGTGELFF. The CDR3 DNA reads TGTGCCATCAATAACCAGGGAACCGGGGAGCTGTTTTTT.